This TCR beta chain was sequenced during a study of cytotoxic CD8 clonotypes in ibrutinib-treated CLL. Study-wide background: Response specimens were obtained following a median treatment duration of 12 months, with a range of 6 to 36. Study outcomes and limitations: Stable or contracted on treatment, public clonotypes were also uncommon.

Here immunoSEQ multiplex PCR was the method, and the copy in TCRdb shows in-frame clones only, minus some. The data contain roughly 100,000 clones, about 72% of them singletons. About this clone itself: Its antigen is unknown.

CDR1 is SGHKS and CDR2 is YYEKEE in the germline V gene (reference sequence). The trim removed 4 bases at V and 6 bases at J, leaving 11 bases unmatched. The CDR3 loop spans 15 amino acids. The sample here was PBMCs, taken after 12 months of ibrutinib treatment. The chain carries TRBV5-5 and TRBJ1-2; 8 nucleotides align to TRBD1. The clonotype was recovered from a human donor with chronic lymphocytic leukemia. Written as DNA, the CDR3 is TGTGCCAGCAGCCCTCAGGGGGCGGATCACAATGGCTACACCTTC. Its translation: CASSPQGADHNGYTF.